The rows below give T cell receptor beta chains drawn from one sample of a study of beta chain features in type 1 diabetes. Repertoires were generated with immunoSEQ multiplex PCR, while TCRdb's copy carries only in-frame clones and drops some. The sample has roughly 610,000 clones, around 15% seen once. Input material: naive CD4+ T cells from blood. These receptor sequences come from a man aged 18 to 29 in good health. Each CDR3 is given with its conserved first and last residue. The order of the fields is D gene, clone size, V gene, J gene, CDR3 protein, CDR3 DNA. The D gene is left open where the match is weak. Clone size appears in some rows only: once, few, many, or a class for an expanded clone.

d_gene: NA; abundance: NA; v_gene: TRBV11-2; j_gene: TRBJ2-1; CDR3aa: CASSLDLMSSYNEQFF; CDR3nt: TGTGCCAGCAGCTTAGACCTCATGAGCTCCTACAATGAGCAGTTCTTC
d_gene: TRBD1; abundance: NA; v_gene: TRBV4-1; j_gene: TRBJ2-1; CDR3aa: CASSQDSDRGKQFF; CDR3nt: TGCGCCAGCAGCCAAGATTCAGACAGGGGGAAGCAGTTCTTC
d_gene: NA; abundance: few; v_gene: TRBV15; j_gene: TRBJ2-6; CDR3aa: CATSRDQWGLGSGANVLTF; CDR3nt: TGTGCCACCAGCAGAGATCAATGGGGTCTTGGCTCTGGGGCCAACGTCCTGACTTTC
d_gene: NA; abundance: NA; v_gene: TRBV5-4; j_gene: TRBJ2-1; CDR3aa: CASSPAGGSSYNEQFF; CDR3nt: TGTGCCAGCAGCCCTGCTGGGGGAAGCTCCTACAATGAGCAGTTCTTC
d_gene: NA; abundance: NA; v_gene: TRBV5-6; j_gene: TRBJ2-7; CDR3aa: CASSREDRVAHEQYF; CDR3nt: TGTGCCAGCAGCCGGGAGGACAGGGTCGCCCACGAGCAGTACTTC
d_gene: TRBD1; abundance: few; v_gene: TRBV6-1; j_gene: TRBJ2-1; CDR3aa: CASSGIGTGRVNEQFF; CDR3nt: TGTGCCAGCAGTGGGATCGGGACAGGGCGCGTGAATGAGCAGTTCTTC
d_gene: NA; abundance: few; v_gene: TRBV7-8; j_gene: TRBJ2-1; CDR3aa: CASSFRVGYSSYNEQFF; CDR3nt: TGTGCCAGCAGCTTTCGGGTAGGATATAGCTCCTACAATGAGCAGTTCTTC
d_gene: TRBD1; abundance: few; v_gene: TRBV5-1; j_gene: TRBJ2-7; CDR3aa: CASSFKVGQGTEQYF; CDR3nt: TGCGCCAGCAGCTTTAAAGTGGGACAGGGGACCGAGCAGTACTTC
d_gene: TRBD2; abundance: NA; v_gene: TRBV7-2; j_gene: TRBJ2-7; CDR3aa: CASSLGTSFPGGQYF; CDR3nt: TGTGCCAGCAGCTTGGGGACTAGCTTTCCGGGCGGGCAGTACTTC
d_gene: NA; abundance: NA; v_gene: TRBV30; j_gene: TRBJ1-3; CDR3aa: CAWSTGISGNTIYF; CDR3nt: TGTGCCTGGAGTACGGGGATCTCTGGAAACACCATATATTTT
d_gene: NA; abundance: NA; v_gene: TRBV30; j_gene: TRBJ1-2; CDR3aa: CAWRAEYGYTF; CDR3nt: TGTGCCTGGAGGGCCGAGTATGGCTACACCTTC
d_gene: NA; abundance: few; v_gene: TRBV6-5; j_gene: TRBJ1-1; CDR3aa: CASSVPGVTEAFF; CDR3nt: TGTGCCAGCAGTGTCCCGGGGGTAACTGAAGCTTTCTTT
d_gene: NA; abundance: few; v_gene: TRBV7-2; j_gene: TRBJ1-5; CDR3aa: CASSYPGGNQPQHF; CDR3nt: TGTGCCAGCAGCTACCCAGGGGGCAATCAGCCCCAGCATTTT
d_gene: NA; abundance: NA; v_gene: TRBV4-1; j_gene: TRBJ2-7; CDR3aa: CASNPSGKGSYEQYF; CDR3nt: TGCGCCAGCAACCCTAGTGGGAAGGGTTCCTACGAGCAGTACTTC
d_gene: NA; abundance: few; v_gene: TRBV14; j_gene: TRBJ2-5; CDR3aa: CASSQLGGGKTQYF; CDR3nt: TGTGCCAGCAGCCAACTCGGGGGCGGAAAGACCCAGTACTTC
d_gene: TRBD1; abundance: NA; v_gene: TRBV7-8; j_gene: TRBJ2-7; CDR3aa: CASSLNRDSYEQYF; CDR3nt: TGTGCCAGCAGCCTCAACCGGGACAGTTACGAGCAGTACTTC
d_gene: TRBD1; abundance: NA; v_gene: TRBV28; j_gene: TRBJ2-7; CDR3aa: CASSSHDRGGEQYF; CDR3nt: TGTGCCAGCAGTTCCCACGACAGGGGTGGCGAGCAGTACTTC
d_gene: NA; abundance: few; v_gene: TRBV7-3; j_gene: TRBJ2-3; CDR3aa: CASSLSASTDTQYF; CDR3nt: TGTGCCAGCAGCTTGTCGGCCAGCACAGATACGCAGTATTTT
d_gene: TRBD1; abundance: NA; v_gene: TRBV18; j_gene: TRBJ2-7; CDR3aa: CASSPTGGNEQYF; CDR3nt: TGTGCCAGCTCACCAACAGGGGGCAACGAGCAGTACTTC
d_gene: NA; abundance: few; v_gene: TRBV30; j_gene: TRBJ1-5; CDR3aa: CAWSGGGQPQHF; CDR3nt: TGTGCCTGGAGTGGGGGGGGTCAGCCCCAGCATTTT
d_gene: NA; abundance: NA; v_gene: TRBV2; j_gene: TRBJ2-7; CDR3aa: CASTPRGVSYEQYF; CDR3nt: TGTGCCAGCACTCCACGTGGGGTCTCCTACGAGCAGTACTTC
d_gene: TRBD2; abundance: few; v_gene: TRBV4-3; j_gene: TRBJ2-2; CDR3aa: CASSQVASGALNTGELFF; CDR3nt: TGCGCCAGCAGCCAAGTGGCCAGCGGGGCCTTGAACACCGGGGAGCTGTTTTTT
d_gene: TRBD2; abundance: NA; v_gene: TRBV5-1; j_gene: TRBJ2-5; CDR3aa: CASSLGASGEETQYF; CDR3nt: TGCGCCAGCAGCTTGGGGGCTAGCGGGGAAGAGACCCAGTACTTC
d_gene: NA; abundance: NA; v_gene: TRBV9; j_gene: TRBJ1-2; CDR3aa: CASSVGQGTSGANYGYTF; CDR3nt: TGTGCCAGCAGCGTAGGGCAGGGAACTTCTGGCGCTAACTATGGCTACACCTTC
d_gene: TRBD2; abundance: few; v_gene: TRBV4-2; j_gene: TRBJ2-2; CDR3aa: CASSQDPGLGVGELFF; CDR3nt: TGTGCCAGCAGCCAAGATCCGGGACTAGGGGTCGGGGAGCTGTTTTTT
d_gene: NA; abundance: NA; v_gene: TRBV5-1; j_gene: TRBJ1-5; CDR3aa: CASSLAGNSNQPQHF; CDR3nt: TGCGCCAGCAGCTTGGCTGGGAATAGCAATCAGCCCCAGCATTTT
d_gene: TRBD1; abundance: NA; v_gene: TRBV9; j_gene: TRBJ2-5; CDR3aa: CASSAEWGQQETQYF; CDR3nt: TGTGCCAGCAGCGCCGAGTGGGGACAGCAAGAGACCCAGTACTTC
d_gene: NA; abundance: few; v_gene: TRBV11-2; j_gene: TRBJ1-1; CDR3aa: CASSLVPQLGTEAFF; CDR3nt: TGTGCCAGCAGCTTAGTTCCCCAACTGGGGACTGAAGCTTTCTTT
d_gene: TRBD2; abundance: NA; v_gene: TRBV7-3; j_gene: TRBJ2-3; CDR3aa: CASSSTSGGTDTQYF; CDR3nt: TGTGCCAGCAGCTCGACTAGCGGGGGCACAGATACGCAGTATTTT
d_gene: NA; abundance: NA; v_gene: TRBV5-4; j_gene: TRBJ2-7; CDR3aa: CASSHGGSGSSYEQYF; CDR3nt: TGTGCCAGCAGCCACGGTGGAAGCGGAAGCTCCTACGAGCAGTACTTC
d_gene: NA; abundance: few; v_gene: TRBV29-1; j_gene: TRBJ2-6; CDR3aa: CSVAGQLDSGANVLTF; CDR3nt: TGCAGCGTTGCTGGGCAGTTAGACTCTGGGGCCAACGTCCTGACTTTC
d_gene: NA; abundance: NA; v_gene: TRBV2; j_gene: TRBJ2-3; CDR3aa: CASRGRSAADTQYF; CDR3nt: TGTGCCAGCAGGGGTCGGTCAGCGGCAGATACGCAGTATTTT